This T cell receptor (beta chain) originates from a study of T cell responses to AZD1222 COVID-19 vaccine. Notes on the study in general: CD4 TCRs linked to vaccination spanned spike, dominating at 160-218 and 743-854.

Profiling relied on immunoSEQ multiplex PCR, and the TCRdb table lists in-frame clones only, not all of them. The sample includes over 75,000 clones, around nine tenths of them seen just once. For this clone: Its antigen is not known.

This TCR was recovered from an adult who received the AZD1222 COVID-19 vaccine. This material consisted of peripheral blood, taken 28 days after the second AZD1222 dose.

The CDR3 sequence is CASSLEGTGGSHYGYTF. The CDR3 DNA sequence: TGTGCCAGCAGCTTAGAGGGGACAGGAGGATCTCACTATGGCTACACCTTC. V is TRBV7-9 and J is TRBJ1-2; 8 bases map to TRBD1. Germline-derived CDR1 and CDR2 are SEHNR and FQNEAQ (reference sequence). This CDR3 contains 17 residues. The V segment lost 1 base and the J segment 3 bases; nucleotides outside the gene matches: 10.